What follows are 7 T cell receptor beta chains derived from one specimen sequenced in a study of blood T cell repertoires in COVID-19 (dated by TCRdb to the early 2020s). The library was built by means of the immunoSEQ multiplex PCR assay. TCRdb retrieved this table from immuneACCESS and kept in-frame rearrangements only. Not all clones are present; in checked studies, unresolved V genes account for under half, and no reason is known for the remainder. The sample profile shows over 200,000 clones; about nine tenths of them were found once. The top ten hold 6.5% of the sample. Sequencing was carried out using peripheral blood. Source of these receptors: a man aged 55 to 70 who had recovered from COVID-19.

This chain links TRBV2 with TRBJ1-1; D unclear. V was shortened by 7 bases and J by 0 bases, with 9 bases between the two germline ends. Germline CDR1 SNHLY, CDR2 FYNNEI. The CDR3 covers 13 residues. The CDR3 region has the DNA TGTGCCAGCAATATCAACATGAACACTGAAGCTTTCTTT. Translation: CASNINMNTEAFF.

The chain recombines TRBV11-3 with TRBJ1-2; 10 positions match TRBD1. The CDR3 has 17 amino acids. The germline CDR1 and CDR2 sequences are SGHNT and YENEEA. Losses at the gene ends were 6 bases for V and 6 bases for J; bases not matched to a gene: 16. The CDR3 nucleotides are TGTGCCAGCAGTATAGGGTTCTTAGGGACAGGGGTCGATGGCTACACCTTC. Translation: CASSIGFLGTGVDGYTF.

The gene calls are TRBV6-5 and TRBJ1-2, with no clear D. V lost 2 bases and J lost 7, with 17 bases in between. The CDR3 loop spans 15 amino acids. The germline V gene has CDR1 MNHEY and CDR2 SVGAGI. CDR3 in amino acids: CASSYKGAGTAGYTF. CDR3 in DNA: TGTGCCAGCAGTTACAAGGGAGCCGGAACAGCTGGCTACACCTTC.

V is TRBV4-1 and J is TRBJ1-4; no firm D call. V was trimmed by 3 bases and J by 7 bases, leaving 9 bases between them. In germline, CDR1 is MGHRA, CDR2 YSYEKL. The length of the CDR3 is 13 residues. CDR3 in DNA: TGCGCCAGCAGCCAGTTGGCGGGTGAAAAACTGTTTTTT. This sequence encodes CASSQLAGEKLFF.

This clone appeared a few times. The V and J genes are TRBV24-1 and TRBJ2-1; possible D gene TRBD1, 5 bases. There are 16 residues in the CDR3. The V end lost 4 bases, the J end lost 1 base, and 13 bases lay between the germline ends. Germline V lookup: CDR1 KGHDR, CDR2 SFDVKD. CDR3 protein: CATSDPGRASYNEQFF. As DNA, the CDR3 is TGTGCCACCAGTGACCCAGGGCGAGCGTCCTACAATGAGCAGTTCTTC.

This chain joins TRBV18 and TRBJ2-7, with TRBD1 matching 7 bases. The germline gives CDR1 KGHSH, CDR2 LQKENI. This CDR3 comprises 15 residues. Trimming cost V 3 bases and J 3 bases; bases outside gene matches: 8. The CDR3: CASSPGTDNLYEQYF. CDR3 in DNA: TGTGCCAGCTCACCCGGGACAGACAATCTCTACGAGCAGTACTTC.

The CDR3 bases are TGTGCCAGCAGTCTTGGCTCCCTCTCCTATAATTCACCCCTCCACTTT. It is translated as CASSLGSLSYNSPLHF. The chain joins TRBV27 to TRBJ1-6; D is unclear. Trimming removed 5 bases from V and 0 bases from J, with 11 bases in between. CDR3 size: 16 residues. Germline values: CDR1 MNHEY, CDR2 SMNVEV (reference sequence).